The next 7 T cell receptor beta chains were all read from a single sample in a study of blood T cell repertoires in COVID-19. Assay: immunoSEQ multiplex PCR; the TCRdb copy retains only in-frame clones and omits some. Of around 250,000 clones listed, about nine tenths are singletons. Sequenced sample: PBMCs or T cells enriched from blood (not recorded which). The source is a human donor in a cohort exposed to, infected with or recovered from COVID-19 (not recorded which). The donor label of this sample is uncertain.

This clone was seen once. The chain carries TRBV27 and TRBJ2-1; D is possibly TRBD2 (5 bases). CDR1 and CDR2 from the germline V gene are MNHEY and SMNVEV (reference sequence). Trimming pared 7 bases from V and 4 bases from J, leaving 14 bases between. The CDR3 is made up of 14 amino acids. The CDR3 DNA is TGTGCCAGCATGGAGGCGCCGGCTTACAATGAGCAGTTCTTC. Protein product: CASMEAPAYNEQFF.

This clone was seen once. J is TRBJ2-7 and V is TRBV14; 8 bases align to TRBD1. The CDR3 loop spans 14 amino acids. The V segment lost 4 bases and the J segment 4 bases; nucleotides outside the gene matches: 6. The germline gives CDR1 SGHDN, CDR2 FVKESK. The CDR3 DNA reads as TGTGCCAGCAGCCCTTGGACAGGGCAGTACGAGCAGTACTTC. Translated: CASSPWTGQYEQYF.

The chain is built from TRBV11-3 and TRBJ2-3; 11 bases are a match to TRBD2. This CDR3 has 15 amino acids. Germline V lookup: CDR1 SGHNT, CDR2 YENEEA. Losses at the gene ends were 4 bases for V and 2 bases for J; bases not matched to a gene: 2. This CDR3 reads CASSSGLAATDTQYF. The CDR3 DNA reads TGTGCCAGCAGCTCGGGACTAGCGGCCACAGATACGCAGTATTTT. Variable domain in full (rest from reference TRBV11-3 and TRBJ2-3): EAGVVQSPRYKIIEKKQPVAFWCNPISGHNTLYWYLQNLGQGPELLIRYENEEAVDDSQLPKDRFSAERLKGVDSTLKIQPAELGDSAVYLCASSSGLAATDTQYFGPGTRLTVL.

The chain employs TRBV12-5 and TRBJ1-4; D is uncertain. The CDR3 is 11 amino acids. The V end was cut by 6 bases, the J end by 5 bases, with 4 bases between. Germline assignment: CDR1 LGHNT and CDR2 FRNRAP. CDR3 coding DNA: TGTGCTAGTGGCGCGAATGAAAAACTGTTTTTT. This codes for CASGANEKLFF.

The chain joins TRBV6-5 to TRBJ1-5; possible D gene TRBD1, 5 bases. CDR1 and CDR2 (germline): MNHEY, SVGAGI. CDR3 length: 13 residues. The V gene lost 7 bases and the J gene lost 10 bases, with 17 bases spanning the gap. The CDR3 loop reads CASNDGGDKPQHF. As DNA, the CDR3 is TGTGCCAGCAACGACGGGGGTGATAAACCCCAGCATTTT.

Written as DNA, the CDR3 is TGTGCCTGGGCCCTAGGTGGAGGTGGCTACACCTTC. Translated: CAWALGGGGYTF. The chain uses TRBV30 and TRBJ1-2; the D is unclear. Germline CDR1 GTSNPN, CDR2 SVGIG (reference sequence). This CDR3 is 12 amino acids long. With 5 bases removed from V and 7 bases from J, the gap between germline ends came to 14 bases.

V gene TRBV4-1 combines with J gene TRBJ2-5; possibly TRBD1 for D (6 bases). Germline V lookup: CDR1 MGHRA, CDR2 YSYEKL. The CDR3 is 15 residues long. The V gene lost 5 bases and the J gene lost 5 bases, with 18 bases spanning the gap. The CDR3: CASSKFQGIGETQYF. The CDR3 region has the DNA TGCGCCAGCAGCAAATTTCAGGGGATAGGGGAGACCCAGTACTTC.